This T cell receptor (beta chain) was sequenced for a study of blood T cell repertoires in COVID-19. Cohort 3 donors counted as recovered after two negative PCRs, clearance, or resolved symptoms. CDR3 length: 16 residues. Produced via immunoSEQ multiplex PCR; TCRdb's table is partial and in-frame only. Of 200,000 or so clones listed, more than 80% were seen once; the top ten hold less than 2%. This chain uses TRBV21-1 with TRBJ2-2; TRBD1, the D gene given by the table, was not confirmed from the DNA. TRBV21-1 constitutes a pseudogene. Sequenced material: PBMCs or T cells enriched from blood (not recorded which). The TCR was taken from a man in his 60s who had recovered from COVID-19. Here the CDR3 reads CASSKEQVANTGELFF. As DNA, the CDR3 is TGTGCCAGCAGCAAAGAGCAGGTCGCGAACACCGGGGAGCTGTTTTTT.